This TCR beta chain originates from a study of T cells and Merkel cell carcinoma outcomes. Points from the study as a whole: Reportedly, T-cell repertoire with density predicts Merkel cell carcinoma outcomes.

TCRdb's copy holds only in-frame clones and misses some; the assay was immunoSEQ multiplex PCR. Here the sample spans 11,000 to 15,000 clones, roughly 89% being singletons. Germline V lookup: CDR1 SNHLY, CDR2 FYNNEI. The germline V and J ends were trimmed by 6 bases and 5 bases, with 13 bases remaining between them. The CDR3 totals 13 residues. Of note for this clone: Its antigen is undetermined.

This receptor was identified in a human donor with Merkel cell carcinoma. The V call is TRBV2, the J call TRBJ2-5; D might be TRBD1 or TRBD2, each matching 5 bases. Sequenced sample: tumor tissue from Merkel cell carcinoma. The CDR3 DNA reads as TGTGCCAGCAGGGATGGGGGAGTTGAGACCCAGTACTTC. This encodes CASRDGGVETQYF. The full variable domain, in which reference TRBV2 and TRBJ2-5 provide the parts outside the CDR3, is EPEVTQTPSHQVTQMGQEVILRCVPISNHLYFYWYRQILGQKVEFLVSFYNNEISEKSEIFDDQFSVERPDGSNFTLKIRSTKLEDSAMYFCASRDGGVETQYFGPGTRLLVL.